The text below deals with one T cell receptor (beta chain). This sample was taken from a study of blood T cell repertoires in COVID-19. Turning to the study itself: The origin of the acute and convalescent COVID-19 samples was the United States, Italy and Spain. The cDNA or gDNA used as material had been derived from T cells, B-cell-depleted T cells, or PBMCs.

Under the authors' procedure: Amplifying reference gene primers gave estimates of nucleated cell counts. The repertoire was sequenced with immunoSEQ multiplex PCR; TCRdb's copy has only in-frame clones and lacks some. That table is the source of V, J and clone size, and D and trimming were worked out from the DNA. The sample comprises about 99,000 clones, more than 65% of which are singletons, and approximately 18% rests with the top ten. CDR3 length: 14 residues. The rearrangement joins TRBV21-1 to TRBJ1-5; TRBD1, as called in the table, went unchecked against the DNA. TRBV21-1 is a recognized pseudogene. Input material: peripheral blood. The receptor's source is an elderly woman with active or convalescent COVID-19. Written as DNA, the CDR3 is TGTGCCAGCAGCCCGACAGGACCCAGTCAGCCCCAGCATTTT. Its translation is CASSPTGPSQPQHF.